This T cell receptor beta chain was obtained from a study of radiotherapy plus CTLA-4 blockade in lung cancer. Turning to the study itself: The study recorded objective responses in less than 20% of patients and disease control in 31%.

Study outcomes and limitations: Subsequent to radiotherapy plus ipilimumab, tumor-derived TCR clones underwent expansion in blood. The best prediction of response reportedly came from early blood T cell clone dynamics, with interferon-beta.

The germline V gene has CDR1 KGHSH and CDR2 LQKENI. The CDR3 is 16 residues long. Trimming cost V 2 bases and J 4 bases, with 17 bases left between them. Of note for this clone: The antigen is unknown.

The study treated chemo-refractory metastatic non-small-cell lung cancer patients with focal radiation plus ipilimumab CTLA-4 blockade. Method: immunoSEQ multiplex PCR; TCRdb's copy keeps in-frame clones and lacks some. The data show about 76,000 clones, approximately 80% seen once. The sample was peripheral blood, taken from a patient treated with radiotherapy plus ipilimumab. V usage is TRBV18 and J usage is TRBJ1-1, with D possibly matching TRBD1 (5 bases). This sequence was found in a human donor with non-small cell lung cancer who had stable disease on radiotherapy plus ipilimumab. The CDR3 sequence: CASSPTQGGRGTEAFF. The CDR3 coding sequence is TGTGCCAGCTCACCAACCCAGGGAGGTAGGGGCACTGAAGCTTTCTTT.